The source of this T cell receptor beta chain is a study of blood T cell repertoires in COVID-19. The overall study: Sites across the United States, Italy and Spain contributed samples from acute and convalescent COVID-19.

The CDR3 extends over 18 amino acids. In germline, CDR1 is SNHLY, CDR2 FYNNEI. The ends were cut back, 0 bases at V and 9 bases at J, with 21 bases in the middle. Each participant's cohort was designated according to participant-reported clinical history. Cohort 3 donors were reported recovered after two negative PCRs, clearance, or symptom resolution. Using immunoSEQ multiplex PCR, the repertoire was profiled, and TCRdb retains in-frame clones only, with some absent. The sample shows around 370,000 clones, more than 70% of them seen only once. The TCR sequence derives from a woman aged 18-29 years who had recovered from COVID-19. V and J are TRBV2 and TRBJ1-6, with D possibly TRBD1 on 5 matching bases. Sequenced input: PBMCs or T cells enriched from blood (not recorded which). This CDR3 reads CASSEARGGRGLTSPLHF. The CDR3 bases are TGTGCCAGCAGTGAAGCCCGGGGGGGGAGGGGTTTAACTTCACCCCTCCACTTT.